One and the same sample provided the 13 T cell receptor beta chains below, sequenced in a study of control samples from healthy donors and cancer patients. Only in-frame clones appear in the TCRdb table, and some are missing; sequencing was by immunoSEQ multiplex PCR. The profile shows over 50,000 clones, under 90% of them singletons. Specimen: blood. These receptors were obtained from a man between 65 and 85 years old in good health.

The chain is built from TRBV2 and TRBJ2-5; D not resolved. There are 11 residues in the CDR3. V was shortened by 4 bases and J by 4 bases, with 4 bases between the two germline ends. Germline V gene sequence: CDR1 SNHLY, CDR2 FYNNEI. The DNA of the CDR3 is TGTGCCAGCAGTGTCATAGAGACCCAGTACTTC. It translates to CASSVIETQYF.

The chain has TRBV23-1 and TRBJ2-1, with 7 bases aligning to TRBD1. TRBV23-1 is an ORF; its function is uncertain. V shed 3 bases, J shed 8 bases, and the junction held 16 bases outside the gene matches. CDR3 length: 17 residues. CDR3 nucleotide sequence: TGCGCCAGCAGTCATTCAGGACAGGCCCTTTTAGAGGATGAGCAGTTCTTC. It specifies CASSHSGQALLEDEQFF.

The gene calls are TRBV28 and TRBJ1-1; D is possibly TRBD1 (5 bases). The CDR3 contains 15 residues. From germline, CDR1 is MDHEN and CDR2 SYDVKM. Trimming removed 3 bases at V and 0 bases at J, with 11 bases between. The CDR3, as DNA: TGTGCCAGCAGTTTTGCAGACAGCATGAACACTGAAGCTTTCTTT. This gives the protein CASSFADSMNTEAFF.

The chain recombines TRBV3-1 (or the pseudogene TRBV3-2) with TRBJ2-1; no definite D call. CDR1 and CDR2 from the germline V gene are LGHDT and YNNKEL (reference sequence). The CDR3 totals 13 residues. V was cut by 1 base and J by 10 bases, with 11 bases left in between. CDR3 amino acids: CASSQGALDEQFF. CDR3 nucleotides: TGTGCCAGCAGCCAAGGGGCTTTGGACGAGCAGTTCTTC.

The J gene is TRBJ1-2, the V gene TRBV30, with D perhaps matching TRBD1 (5 bases). V was trimmed by 2 bases and J by 3 bases, leaving 13 bases between them. The CDR3 contains 14 residues. The germline V gene has CDR1 GTSNPN and CDR2 SVGIG (reference sequence). The CDR3 DNA follows: TGTGCCTGGAGTCTCACGGGACGGTACTATGGCTACACCTTC. Translating it yields CAWSLTGRYYGYTF.

The gene calls are TRBV19 and TRBJ1-1; weak D call: TRBD1 (5 bases). V lost 7 bases, J lost 4 bases, and 19 bases lay in between. The CDR3 is 15 amino acids. Germline V gene sequence: CDR1 LNHDA, CDR2 SQIVND (reference sequence). CDR3 sequence: CASTDFQGGGTEAFF. CDR3 coding DNA: TGTGCCAGTACAGATTTTCAGGGCGGCGGCACTGAAGCTTTCTTT.

V gene TRBV19 combines with J gene TRBJ2-5; D possibly uses TRBD1 or TRBD2 (6 bases each). CDR3 length equals 14 residues. V was cut by 6 bases and J by 5 bases, with 16 bases left in between. CDR1 and CDR2 from the germline V gene are LNHDA and SQIVND (reference sequence). CDR3 nucleotide sequence: TGTGCCAGTAGAACTTTCGGGGGCGCGGAGACCCAGTACTTC. Residues: CASRTFGGAETQYF.

Relative to its sample, this clone is medium-sized (0.01 to 0.1%). The chain joins TRBV7-3 to TRBJ1-1; no definite D call. The CDR3 runs 13 residues. Looked up from germline, CDR1 is SGHTA and CDR2 is FQGTGA. V gave up 3 bases and J gave up 8 bases, with 13 bases separating them. The CDR3 is CASSFSEGGEAFF. The CDR3 DNA sequence: TGTGCCAGCAGCTTCTCCGAGGGAGGGGAAGCTTTCTTT. The full variable domain, its missing parts supplied by reference TRBV7-3 and TRBJ1-1, is GAGVSQTPSNKVTEKGKYVELRCDPISGHTALYWYRQSLGQGPEFLIYFQGTGAADDSGLPNDRFFAVRPEGSVSTLKIQRTERGDSAVYLCASSFSEGGEAFFGQGTRLTVV.

The J gene is TRBJ2-5, the V gene TRBV18; 7 nucleotides match TRBD2. CDR3 size: 15 residues. Trimming removed 4 bases from V and 5 bases from J; junction bases left unmatched: 10. Germline CDR1 KGHSH, CDR2 LQKENI. CDR3 in DNA: TGTGCCAGCTCACACAATCCCCCCGGGGGGGAGACCCAGTACTTC. Amino acids: CASSHNPPGGETQYF.

The chain recombines TRBV4-2 with TRBJ2-2; D not certain. The CDR3 spans 16 residues. CDR1 and CDR2 (germline): LGHNA, YNFKEQ. Deletions cut 7 bases from V and 1 base from J, with 16 bases between. CDR3 residues: CASTPAPGRNTGELFF. DNA of the CDR3: TGTGCCAGCACCCCAGCCCCGGGTAGGAACACCGGGGAGCTGTTTTTT.

The chain uses TRBV7-2 and TRBJ2-1, with D perhaps TRBD1 (5 bases). The CDR3 length is 14 residues. Trimming removed 0 bases at V and 9 bases at J, with 12 bases between. Germline CDR1 SGHTA, CDR2 FQGNSA. CDR3: CASSLARVVSEQFF. In DNA form, the CDR3 reads TGTGCCAGCAGCTTAGCCAGGGTTGTGAGTGAGCAGTTCTTC.

Here the CDR3 DNA reads TGTGCCAGCAGCTTAGGTGACCCGACTAGCGGCCCCTCCTACAATGAGCAGTTCTTC. It is translated as CASSLGDPTSGPSYNEQFF. This chain joins TRBV11-2 and TRBJ2-1; 9 nucleotides line up with TRBD2. This CDR3 region has 19 residues. Losses at the gene ends were 1 base for V and 0 bases for J; bases not matched to a gene: 10. CDR1 is SGHAT, CDR2 FQNNGV, per germline.

J is TRBJ1-1 and V is TRBV18, with 7 bases matching TRBD1. The CDR3 is 18 amino acids. Per the germline V gene, CDR1 is KGHSH and CDR2 is LQKENI. Losses at the gene ends were 5 bases for V and 2 bases for J; bases not matched to a gene: 17. Written as DNA, the CDR3 is TGTGCCAGCTCAACGGGAACCCTTGCGGACAGGATAAACACTGAAGCTTTCTTT. Translated, it gives CASSTGTLADRINTEAFF.